This TCR beta chain appears in the sequencing data of a study of T cell repertoires in cytomegalovirus infection. Overall study: Public TCR beta signatures provided an indication of both CMV infection and a matching HLA type. Broader study findings: Totalled public TCR beta family frequency picked out people who carried CMV plus the relevant HLA.

Between the trimmed V and J ends, which lost 0 bases and 8 bases, there was a span of 17 bases. CDR1 MGHRA and CDR2 YSYEKL come from the germline V gene. The CDR3 loop spans 16 amino acids. On this clonotype itself: Antigen unknown.

TCRdb ran MiXCR on the reads and lists one entry per CDR3 protein. The repertoire holds 45,000 to 75,000 distinct CDR3 sequences, with about 33% as singletons. Sequencing input: PBMCs, sequenced either directly or after in vitro stimulation (not recorded which). The sequence was obtained from a human donor in good health (CMV status not recorded). Some clones in this sample may be carry-over from other donors' samples. The chain is built from TRBV4-1 and TRBJ1-3, with D maybe TRBD1 (5 bases). The CDR3 region has the DNA TGCGCCAGCAGCCAAGAAAGGTACTCCGGAGGGGACACCATATATTTT. It specifies CASSQERYSGGDTIYF.